This paragraph reports one TCR beta chain. Assay used: immunoSEQ multiplex PCR; TCRdb lists only in-frame clones, some missing. Among 250,000 to 300,000 clones listed, around 85% were seen once. The data stem from a study of blood T cell repertoires in COVID-19. The overall study: Acute-phase and convalescent COVID-19 samples originated in the United States, Italy and Spain. T cells, B-cell-depleted T cells, or PBMCs provided the cDNA or gDNA that served as material.

The specimen sequenced was peripheral blood. The clonotype originates from a woman aged 70-85 years with acute or convalescent COVID-19.

CDR3 sequence (DNA): TGTGCCAGCAGCTTGCCAGGAAATAATTCACCCCTCCACTTT. Protein product: CASSLPGNNSPLHF. The chain combines TRBV5-5 with TRBJ1-6; D call uncertain. Between the trimmed V and J ends, which lost 1 base and 5 bases, there was a span of 7 bases. The V gene's germline CDR1 is SGHKS and CDR2 YYEKEE (reference sequence). The CDR3 runs 14 residues.